The entry that follows covers one T cell receptor (beta chain) sequence. This clonotype was counted between two and nine times. What antigen it recognizes has not been identified. Base qualities are not recorded, but no much larger clone differs from it by a single base. The sample comes from a study of T cell repertoires in cytomegalovirus infection (dated by TCRdb to between 2018 and 2021). At the level of the whole study: Donor HLA type was relevant to the analysis, as public TCR beta signatures indicated carriage of CMV infection together with the matching HLA type.

CDR1 and CDR2 (DFQATT, SNEGSKA) derive from the germline V gene (reference sequence). The CDR3 holds 13 amino acids from the cysteine to the phenylalanine. CDR3 DNA only is kept here, 39 bases in frame from base 1. Trimming removed 7 bases from V and 6 bases from J; the gene matches leave 9 bases unexplained. These reads were obtained on an Illumina HiSeq 1500. TCRdb reworked the public reads: Q25 trimming with fastp, MiXCR clone assembly, productive beta chains retained. Identical CDR3 protein sequences are pooled into one entry, listed with their most common genes and DNA. Counted in this sample were approximately 290,000 distinct CDR3 sequences; about a quarter of them appeared once. 11% to 15% of the sample comes from the top ten. The research as a whole found: The ex vivo response was dominated by HLA-C-restricted CMV-specific TCR beta clonotypes, and the single most frequent clonotype in two of eight donors was supplied by these HLA-C-restricted clonotypes. Cumulative frequency of public TCR beta family members discriminated carriers of CMV infection plus the relevant HLA type in this cohort and an independent roughly 350-donor cohort.

The sequence derives from a human donor in good health (CMV status not recorded). Some clones in this sample may be carry-over from other donors' samples. In this chain, TRBV20-1 is recombined with TRBJ2-7, and 10 bases in between align with TRBD1. Source material: PBMCs. In nucleotides, the sequence is TGCAGTGTAATCGGGGACAGGGGAATCGAGCAGTACTTC. This sequence encodes CSVIGDRGIEQYF.